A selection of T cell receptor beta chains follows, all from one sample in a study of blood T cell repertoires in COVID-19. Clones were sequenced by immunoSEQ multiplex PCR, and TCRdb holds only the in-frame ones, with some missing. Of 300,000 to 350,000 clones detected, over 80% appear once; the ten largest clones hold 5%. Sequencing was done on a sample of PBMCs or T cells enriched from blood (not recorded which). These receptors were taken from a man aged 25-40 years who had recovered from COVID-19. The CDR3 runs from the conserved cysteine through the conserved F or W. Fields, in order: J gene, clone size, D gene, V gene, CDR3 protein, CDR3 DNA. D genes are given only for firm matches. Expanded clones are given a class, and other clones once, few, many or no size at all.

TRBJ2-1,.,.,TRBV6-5,CASNRPNEQFF,TGTGCCAGCAACAGGCCCAATGAGCAGTTCTTC
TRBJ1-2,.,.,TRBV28,CASSLGQGYGYTF,TGTGCCAGCAGTTTAGGGCAGGGCTATGGCTACACCTTC
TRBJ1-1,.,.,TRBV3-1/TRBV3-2,CASSQSVSVPAFF,TGTGCCAGCAGCCAATCCGTTAGTGTCCCAGCTTTCTTT
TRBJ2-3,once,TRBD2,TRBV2,CASSERAGGSDTQYF,TGTGCCAGCAGTGAACGAGCGGGGGGGTCAGATACGCAGTATTTT
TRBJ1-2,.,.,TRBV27,CASRQGTVNYGYTF,TGTGCCAGCAGACAGGGCACCGTTAACTATGGCTACACCTTC
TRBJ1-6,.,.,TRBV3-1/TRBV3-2,CASSHQQGGSPLHF,TGTGCCAGCAGCCACCAACAGGGTGGATCACCCCTCCACTTT
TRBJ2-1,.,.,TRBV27,CASSLSPSSYNEQFF,TGTGCCAGCAGTTTAAGTCCCAGCTCCTACAATGAGCAGTTCTTC
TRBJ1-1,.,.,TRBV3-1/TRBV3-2,CASSQGGGNTEAFF,TGTGCCAGCAGCCAAGGAGGCGGAAACACTGAAGCTTTCTTT
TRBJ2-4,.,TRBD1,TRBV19,CASSIDRQGTKNIQYF,TGTGCCAGTAGTATAGACCGACAGGGAACCAAAAACATTCAGTACTTC
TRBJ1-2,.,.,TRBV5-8,CASILEAGETYGYTF,TGTGCCAGCATCCTCGAGGCAGGGGAGACCTATGGCTACACCTTC
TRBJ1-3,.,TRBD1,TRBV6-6,CASSNNRGPGNTIYF,TGTGCCAGCAGCAACAACAGGGGGCCAGGAAACACCATATATTTT
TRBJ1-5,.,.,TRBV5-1,CASSGGTGGNQPQHF,TGCGCCAGCAGCGGGGGGACCGGCGGCAATCAGCCCCAGCATTTT
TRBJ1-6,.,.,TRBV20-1,CSASAGEGTYNSPLHF,TGCAGTGCTAGTGCCGGGGAAGGGACCTATAATTCACCCCTCCACTTT
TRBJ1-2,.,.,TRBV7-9,CASSLAGGDGYTF,TGTGCCAGCAGCTTAGCGGGGGGAGATGGCTACACCTTC
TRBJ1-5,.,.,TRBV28,CASSHRILSNQPQHF,TGTGCCAGCAGTCACAGGATTTTAAGCAATCAGCCCCAGCATTTT
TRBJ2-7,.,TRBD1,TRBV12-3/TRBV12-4,CASSPGQNYEQYF,TGTGCCAGCAGTCCGGGACAGAACTACGAGCAGTACTTC
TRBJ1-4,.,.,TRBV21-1,CASSKVQGANEKLFF,TGTGCCAGCAGCAAAGTTCAGGGTGCCAATGAAAAACTGTTTTTT
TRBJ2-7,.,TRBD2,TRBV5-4,CASSLSSGGSGVGYEQYF,TGTGCCAGCAGCTTGTCCAGCGGGGGGTCTGGGGTTGGCTACGAGCAGTACTTC
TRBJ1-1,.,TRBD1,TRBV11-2,CASSSRDRGIKENTEAFF,TGTGCCAGCAGCTCCCGGGACAGGGGGATAAAGGAGAACACTGAAGCTTTCTTT
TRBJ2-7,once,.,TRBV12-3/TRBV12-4,CASSLAQGFEQYF,TGTGCCAGCAGTTTAGCGCAGGGTTTCGAGCAGTACTTC
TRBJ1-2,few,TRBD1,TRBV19,CASEQQGVSARGYTF,TGTGCCAGTGAGCAACAGGGGGTATCAGCTCGGGGCTACACCTTC
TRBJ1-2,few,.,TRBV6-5,CASSYGQSYTF,TGTGCCAGCAGTTACGGGCAAAGTTACACCTTC
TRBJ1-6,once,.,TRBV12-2,CASRRPDSSMSNSPLHF,TGTGCAAGTCGCCGCCCCGACAGTTCGATGTCCAATTCACCCCTCCACTTT
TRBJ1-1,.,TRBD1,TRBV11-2,CASSHYRGGNTEAFF,TGTGCCAGCAGCCATTACAGGGGAGGAAACACTGAAGCTTTCTTT
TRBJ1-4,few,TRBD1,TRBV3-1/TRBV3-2,CASSQRQGSGEKLFF,TGTGCCAGCAGCCAACGACAGGGGTCCGGTGAAAAACTGTTTTTT
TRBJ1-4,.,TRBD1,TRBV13,CASSLFRDRASEKLFF,TGTGCCAGCAGCCTTTTTCGGGACAGGGCAAGTGAAAAACTGTTTTTT
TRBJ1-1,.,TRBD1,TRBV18,CASSPQTGGTEAFF,TGTGCCAGCTCACCACAAACAGGGGGCACTGAAGCTTTCTTT
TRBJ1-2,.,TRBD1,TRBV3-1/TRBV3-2,CASSRQGHGYTF,TGTGCCAGCAGCCGACAGGGCCATGGCTACACCTTC
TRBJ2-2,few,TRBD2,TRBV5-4,CASSLGGSANTGELFF,TGTGCCAGCAGCTTGGGCGGGAGCGCGAACACCGGGGAGCTGTTTTTT
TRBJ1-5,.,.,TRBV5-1,CASSLGVSGNQPQHF,TGCGCCAGCAGCTTAGGGGTCTCTGGCAATCAGCCCCAGCATTTT
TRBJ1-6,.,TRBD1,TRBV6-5,CASRTWDRDNSPLHF,TGTGCCAGCAGGACCTGGGACAGAGATAATTCACCCCTCCACTTT
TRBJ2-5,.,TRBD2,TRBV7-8,CASSQRPSGTQETQYF,TGTGCCAGCAGCCAGAGGCCTAGCGGGACACAAGAGACCCAGTACTTC
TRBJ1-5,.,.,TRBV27,CASSFYRETGNQPQHF,TGTGCCAGCAGTTTTTACAGGGAGACCGGCAATCAGCCCCAGCATTTT
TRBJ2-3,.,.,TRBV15,CATSRDPGTITDTQYF,TGTGCCACCAGCAGAGACCCCGGGACAATCACAGATACGCAGTATTTT
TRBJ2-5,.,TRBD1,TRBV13,CASSLGQGVQETQYF,TGTGCCAGCAGCTTAGGACAGGGGGTACAAGAGACCCAGTACTTC
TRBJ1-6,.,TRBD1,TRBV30,CAWGGQGNSPLHF,TGTGCCTGGGGGGGACAGGGGAATTCACCCCTCCACTTT
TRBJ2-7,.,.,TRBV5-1,CASSGSREYEQYF,TGCGCCAGCAGCGGTAGCCGAGAATACGAGCAGTACTTC
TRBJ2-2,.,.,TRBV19,CASSHLQGRGGELFF,TGTGCCAGTAGTCACTTACAGGGAAGGGGCGGGGAGCTGTTTTTT
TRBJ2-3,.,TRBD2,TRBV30,CAWAPWRGSTDTQYF,TGTGCCTGGGCACCGTGGCGGGGGAGCACAGATACGCAGTATTTT
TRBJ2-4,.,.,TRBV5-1,CASSLRSPGPGYEEGKNIQYF,TGCGCCAGCAGCTTGAGATCCCCAGGACCGGGCTACGAGGAGGGCAAAAACATTCAGTACTTC
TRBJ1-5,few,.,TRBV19,CASSIEGGNQPQHF,TGTGCCAGTAGTATAGAAGGCGGAAATCAGCCCCAGCATTTT
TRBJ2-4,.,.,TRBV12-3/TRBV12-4,CASSPLAQNIQYF,TGTGCCAGCAGCCCGTTAGCTCAAAACATTCAGTACTTC
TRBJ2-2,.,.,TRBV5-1,CASSLDRSGTGELFF,TGCGCCAGCAGCTTGGACAGATCTGGCACCGGGGAGCTGTTTTTT
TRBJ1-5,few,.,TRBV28,CASSIGPSNRASGYSNQPQHF,TGTGCCAGCAGCATTGGGCCCTCGAACAGGGCGTCGGGTTATAGCAATCAGCCCCAGCATTTT
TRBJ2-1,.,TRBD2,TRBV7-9,CASSPPGGIYNEQFF,TGTGCCAGCAGCCCCCCCGGGGGGATCTACAATGAGCAGTTCTTC
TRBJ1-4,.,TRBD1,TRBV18,CASSPLEGHRGEKLFF,TGTGCCAGCTCACCACTCGAGGGGCACAGGGGCGAAAAACTGTTTTTT
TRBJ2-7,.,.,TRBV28,CASSNPRVDEQYF,TGTGCCAGCTCCAACCCCCGGGTCGACGAGCAGTACTTC
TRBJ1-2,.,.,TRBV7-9,CASSASGGGYGYTF,TGTGCCAGCAGCGCTTCCGGGGGAGGTTATGGCTACACCTTC
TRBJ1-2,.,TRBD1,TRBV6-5,CASRVSGTEFYGYTF,TGTGCCAGCAGGGTCTCCGGGACAGAATTCTATGGCTACACCTTC
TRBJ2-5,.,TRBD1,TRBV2,CASTRTGETQYF,TGTGCCAGCACCCGGACAGGGGAGACCCAGTACTTC
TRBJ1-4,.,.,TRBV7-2,CASSPGGFNEKLFF,TGTGCCAGCAGCCCCGGAGGGTTTAATGAAAAACTGTTTTTT
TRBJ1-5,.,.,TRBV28,CASSPDSNQPQHF,TGTGCCAGCAGTCCCGATAGTAATCAGCCCCAGCATTTT
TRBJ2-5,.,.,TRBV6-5,CASSYSRGGQETQYF,TGTGCCAGCAGTTACTCCAGGGGCGGCCAAGAGACCCAGTACTTC
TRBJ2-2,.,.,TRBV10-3,CAILRTGGELFF,TGTGCCATACTACGAACAGGGGGGGAGCTGTTTTTT
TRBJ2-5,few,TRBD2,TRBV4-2,CASSPTSGQETQYF,TGTGCCAGCAGCCCGACTAGCGGACAAGAGACCCAGTACTTC
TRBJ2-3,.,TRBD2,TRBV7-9,CASSFEASGGPSDTQYF,TGTGCCAGCAGCTTCGAGGCTAGCGGGGGCCCCTCCGATACGCAGTATTTT
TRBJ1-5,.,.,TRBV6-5,CASSSQQGNQPQHF,TGTGCCAGCAGTTCACAACAGGGTAATCAGCCCCAGCATTTT
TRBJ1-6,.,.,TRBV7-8,CASSLDAGSPLHF,TGTGCCAGCAGCTTAGACGCGGGTTCACCCCTCCACTTT
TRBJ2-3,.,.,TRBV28,CASSESRGTEFGDTQYF,TGTGCCAGCAGTGAATCCCGCGGGACCGAGTTTGGAGATACGCAGTATTTT